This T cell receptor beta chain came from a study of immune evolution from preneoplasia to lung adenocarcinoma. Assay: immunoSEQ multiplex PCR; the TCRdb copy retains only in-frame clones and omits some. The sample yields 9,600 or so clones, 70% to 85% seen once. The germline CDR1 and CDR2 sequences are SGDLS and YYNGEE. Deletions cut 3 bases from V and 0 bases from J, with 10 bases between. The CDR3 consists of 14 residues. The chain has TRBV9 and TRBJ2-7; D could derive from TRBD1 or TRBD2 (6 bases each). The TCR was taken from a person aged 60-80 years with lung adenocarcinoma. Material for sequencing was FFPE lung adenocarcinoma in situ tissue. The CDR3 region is CASSEGGLSYEQYF. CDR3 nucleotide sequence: TGTGCCAGCAGCGAGGGGGGCCTCTCCTACGAGCAGTACTTC.